A single T cell receptor beta chain is shown here with its context. This clonotype was counted many times. The antigen it binds to is not known. The input lacks base qualities; no much larger clone sits a single base away. These data belong to a study of regulatory T cells in long-lasting Graves disease listed by TCRdb under 2021. At the level of the whole study: In the newly diagnosed Graves' disease group, patients had been taking antithyroid drugs for less than 3 months. The study was registered as a clinical trial and conducted in China. Peripheral blood TCR sequencing and RNA sequencing compared persistent Graves' disease patients with newly diagnosed Graves' disease patients. A total of some 33 samples were covered by TCR sequencing, comprising around 13 persistent and 20 or so newly diagnosed Graves' disease patients. What the study reported, not specific to this receptor: The authors acknowledged the small sample size as a limitation that may reduce accuracy. Sequencing and analysis were limited to the TCR beta chain. More public clonotypes were shared among persistent patients (under 3,000) than among newly diagnosed patients (roughly 1,000). Because the primary lesion, thyroid tissue, could not be accessed, the study looked at peripheral blood alone. TRBV28, TRBJ1-2 and TRBJ2-5 were preferentially used in persistent disease, while TRBV20-1 and TRBJ2-1 were favored in newly diagnosed disease. Persistent Graves' disease patients showed lower TCR Shannon entropy and fewer highly expanded clones than newly diagnosed patients, suggesting clonal expansion.

Library preparation was by multiplex PCR. TCRdb lists the instrument as Illumina HiSeq 4000. To build TCR beta libraries, CDR3 regions were amplified by Arm-PCR using iRepertoire HTBI primers. Before sequencing, the PCR products underwent gel purification. As for how the authors treated the data: Gene usage analysis of CDR3 amino acid clonotypes relied on the 62 TRBV and 15 or so TRBJ segments identified across samples. COPE and FqMerger were used to merge the filtered high-quality paired reads into contigs. Contigs were aligned with BLAST to IMGT TRBV, TRBD and TRBJ reference genes, and CDR3 was defined per IMGT. Any clonotype with a frequency above 0.1% was classified as a highly expanded clone. Repertoire diversity was measured by Shannon entropy, and V-J evenness by the Gini coefficient. Public clonotypes were defined as clonotypes shared by more than one individual. TCRdb reran the public reads through fastp at Q25 and MiXCR, keeping productive beta chains. Each CDR3 protein appears once, grouped with its most common genes and DNA. The V and J calls reflect TCRdb's pipeline rather than the authors' work. The sample contains over 200,000 distinct CDR3 sequences, 15% to 20% of them found a single time. The ten largest clones add up to about 15% of the sample.

V and J lose 6 bases and 11 bases, and a span of 16 bases separates them. The cysteine opens and the phenylalanine closes a CDR3 of 12 amino acids. Only the CDR3 portion is preserved as DNA: 36 bases, with reading frame beginning at the first base. CDR1 is given as SNHLY and CDR2 as FYNNEI, both from the germline V gene. The time point label on this specimen signifies: newly diagnosed GD, antithyroid drugs for less than 3 months. RNA was extracted from PBMCs in TRIzol for both TCR sequencing and RNA sequencing. Graves' disease was diagnosed according to American Thyroid Association guidelines. Recruitment of patients was carried out at an endocrinology department in Xi'an, China. From each patient, approximately 10 milliliters of peripheral blood was collected into an EDTA anticoagulant tube. PBMCs were isolated by Ficoll Paque Plus density gradient separation without further T cell sorting. An Agilent 2100 Bioanalyzer and agarose gel were used to assess RNA quality, and a NanoDrop 2000 was used to measure RNA concentration.

The sample was also reused in another study, on T cells in Graves' hyperthyroidism and ophthalmopathy. As the second paper documents: Graves' hyperthyroidism was defined as stable when no progression to ophthalmopathy occurred over 18 months of follow-up. The hyperthyroidism patients were between 18 and 65 years old and newly diagnosed, with a disease duration of less than 2 months. Exclusion was applied to patients with uncontrolled infections, other autoimmune diseases, pregnancy or lactation. Diagnoses were based on clinical symptoms, serum thyroxine and TRAb, thyroid ultrasound and orbital computed tomography. The TCR CDR3 was subjected to a first round of RT-PCR using the HTBI primer set and the Qiagen OneStep RT-PCR kit. Most expanded thyroid clonotypes (frequency above 0.001) were also detected in blood, suggesting blood repertoires may reflect thyroid immune responses. Ophthalmopathy was separated from stable hyperthyroidism by a 13 V-J signature model, with about 86% sensitivity and around 81% specificity obtained in cross-validation and 80%/75% obtained in testing. In validation, progression to ophthalmopathy was predicted by the model with 65% to 71% sensitivity and 72% to 80% specificity, a median of 6.5 months before onset. To identify TCR V-J signatures that set the groups apart, the researchers used a discovery cohort of 95 to 100 patients, made up of some 41 with Graves' ophthalmopathy and 57 with stable Graves' hyperthyroidism. Prospective prediction of ophthalmopathy was tested in an independent validation cohort consisting of 18 to 20 hyperthyroidism patients and around 16 patients who later progressed to ophthalmopathy. The 85 to 100 discovery patients were randomly split 7:3 into training and test sets. Thyroid tissue and blood T-cell repertoires from roughly 6 Graves' hyperthyroidism patients were also compared in the study. Following sampling, methimazole starting at 30 mg daily was given to hyperthyroidism patients, and high-dose intravenous methylprednisolone was given to ophthalmopathy patients. Libraries were constructed in a second round of multiplex PCR, after which size selection and purification were carried out. Sequencing of the libraries was done on an Illumina HiSeq2000 using paired-end 100 bp reads. SOAPnuke was used to process the raw data, throwing out any read that contained adapters or uncalled bases, had a mean Phred below 15, or lacked an exact constant-primer or identifier match. High-quality paired reads were merged with COPE v1.2.5, and unique nucleotide sequences were defined as clonotypes. MiTCR v1.1 was used to align clonotypes to the IMGT TRBV, TRBD and TRBJ reference segments. The analysis was restricted to V-J combinations with a frequency above 0.0001, which together covered 99% to 99.2% of the repertoires. A TCS score was defined as the ratio of F50 (clonal expansion) to E x V (chaos), with BLOSUM62-based TCRdist applied between CDR3 peptides within each V-J. Welch's t-statistics and random forest reduced approximately 520 V-J features to 13, which were used in a naive Bayes classifier (R e1071). Sample size was not statistically predetermined, and investigators were not blinded to group allocation. The paper describes TCR Vbeta CDR3 sequencing of 120 to 150 peripheral blood samples, made up of under 50 ophthalmopathy patients, over 70 hyperthyroidism patients and some 17 progressor patients.

The material was peripheral blood mononuclear cells (PBMCs), obtained at new diagnosis, from a patient treated with antithyroid drugs. The clonotype comes from a woman between 25 and 40 years old with Graves disease. Donor details come from another sample of the same person, matched by shared clones. The sequence links TRBV2 to TRBJ1-1, with a tentative D gene TRBD1 over 5 matching bases. The CDR3 protein: CASSDPRVEAFF. The nucleotide sequence is TGTGCCAGCAGCGATCCCAGGGTTGAGGCTTTCTTT.